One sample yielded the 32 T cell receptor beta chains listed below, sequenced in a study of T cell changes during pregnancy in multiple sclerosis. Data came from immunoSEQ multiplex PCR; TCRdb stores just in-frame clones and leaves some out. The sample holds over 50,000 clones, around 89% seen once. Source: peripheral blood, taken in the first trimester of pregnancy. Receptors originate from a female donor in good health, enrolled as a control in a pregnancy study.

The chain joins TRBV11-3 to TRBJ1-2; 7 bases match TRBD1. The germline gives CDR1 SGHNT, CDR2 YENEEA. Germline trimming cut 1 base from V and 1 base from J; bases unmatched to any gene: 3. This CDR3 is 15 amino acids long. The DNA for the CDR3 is TGTGCCAGCAGCTTAGCAGCAGGGGGTAACTATGGCTACACCTTC. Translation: CASSLAAGGNYGYTF.

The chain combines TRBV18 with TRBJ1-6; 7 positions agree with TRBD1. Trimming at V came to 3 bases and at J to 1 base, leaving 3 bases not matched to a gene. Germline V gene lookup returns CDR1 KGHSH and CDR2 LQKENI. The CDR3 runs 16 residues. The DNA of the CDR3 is TGTGCCAGCTCACCTGCCAGGGGGTCCTATAATTCACCCCTCCACTTT. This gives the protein CASSPARGSYNSPLHF.

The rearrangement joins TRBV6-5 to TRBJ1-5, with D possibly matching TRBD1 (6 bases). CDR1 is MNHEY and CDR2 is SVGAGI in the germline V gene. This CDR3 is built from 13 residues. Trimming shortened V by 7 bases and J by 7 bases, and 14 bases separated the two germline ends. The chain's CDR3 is CASKVGAHQPQHF. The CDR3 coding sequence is TGTGCCAGCAAGGTGGGGGCGCACCAGCCCCAGCATTTT.

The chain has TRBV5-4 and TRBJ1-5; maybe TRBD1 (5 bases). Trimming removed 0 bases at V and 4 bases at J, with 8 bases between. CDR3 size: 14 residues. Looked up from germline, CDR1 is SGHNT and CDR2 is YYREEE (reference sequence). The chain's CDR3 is CASSLGRANQPQHF. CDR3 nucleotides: TGTGCCAGCAGCTTGGGCAGGGCTAATCAGCCCCAGCATTTT.

CDR3 coding DNA: TGTGCCAGCAGTTCCGTTCCGGGGGGCGGCACCGGGGAGCTGTTTTTT. Encoded protein: CASSSVPGGGTGELFF. This chain connects TRBV7-2 to TRBJ2-2, with D possibly being TRBD2 (7 bases). The ends were cut back, 6 bases at V and 4 bases at J, with 18 bases in the middle. There are 16 residues in the CDR3. In germline, CDR1 is SGHTA, CDR2 FQGNSA.

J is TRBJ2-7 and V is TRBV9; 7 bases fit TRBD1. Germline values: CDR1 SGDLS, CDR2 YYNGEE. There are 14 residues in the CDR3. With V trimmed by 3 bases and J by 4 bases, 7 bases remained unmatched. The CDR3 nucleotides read TGTGCCAGCAGCGCCTCTTCACAGGGGTACGAGCAGTACTTC. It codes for CASSASSQGYEQYF.

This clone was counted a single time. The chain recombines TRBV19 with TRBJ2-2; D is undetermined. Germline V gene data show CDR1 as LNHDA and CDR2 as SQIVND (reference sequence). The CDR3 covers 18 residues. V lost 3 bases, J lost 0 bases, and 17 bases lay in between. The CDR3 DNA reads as TGTGCCAGTAGTATTCTGGTGGCCTTATCGTCGAACACCGGGGAGCTGTTTTTT. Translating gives CASSILVALSSNTGELFF.

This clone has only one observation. CDR3 in amino acids: CASTLDSPNTGELFF. The CDR3 bases are TGTGCCAGCACCCTGGACAGCCCGAACACCGGGGAGCTGTTTTTT. The gene calls are TRBV9 and TRBJ2-2, with a possible D match to TRBD1 (6 bases). V lost 6 bases, J lost 0 bases, and 12 bases lay in between. Germline loops: CDR1 SGDLS, CDR2 YYNGEE. The CDR3 sequence is 15 residues long.

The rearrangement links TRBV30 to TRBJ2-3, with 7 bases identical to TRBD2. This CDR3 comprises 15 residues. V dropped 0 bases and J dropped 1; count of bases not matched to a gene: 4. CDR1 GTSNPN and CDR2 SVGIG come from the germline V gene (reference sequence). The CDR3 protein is CAWSVKAGGTDTQYF. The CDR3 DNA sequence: TGTGCCTGGAGTGTAAAGGCGGGGGGCACAGATACGCAGTATTTT.

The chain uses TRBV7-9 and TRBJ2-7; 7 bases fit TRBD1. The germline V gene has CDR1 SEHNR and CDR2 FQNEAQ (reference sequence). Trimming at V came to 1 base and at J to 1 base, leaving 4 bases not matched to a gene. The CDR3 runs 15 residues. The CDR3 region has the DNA TGTGCCAGCAGCTTAGACCAGGGACAGTCCTACGAGCAGTACTTC. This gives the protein CASSLDQGQSYEQYF.

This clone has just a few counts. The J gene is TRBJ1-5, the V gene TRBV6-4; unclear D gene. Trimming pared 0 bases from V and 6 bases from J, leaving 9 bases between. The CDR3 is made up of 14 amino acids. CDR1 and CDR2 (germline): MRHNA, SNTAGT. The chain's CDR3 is CASSDSLGVQPQHF. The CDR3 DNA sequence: TGTGCCAGCAGTGACTCGCTCGGGGTTCAGCCCCAGCATTTT.

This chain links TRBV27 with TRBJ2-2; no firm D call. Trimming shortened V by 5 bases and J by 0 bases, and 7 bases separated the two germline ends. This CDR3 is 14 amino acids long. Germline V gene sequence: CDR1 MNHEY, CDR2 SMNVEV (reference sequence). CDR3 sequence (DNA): TGTGCCAGCAGTCCCGACACGAACACCGGGGAGCTGTTTTTT. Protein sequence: CASSPDTNTGELFF.

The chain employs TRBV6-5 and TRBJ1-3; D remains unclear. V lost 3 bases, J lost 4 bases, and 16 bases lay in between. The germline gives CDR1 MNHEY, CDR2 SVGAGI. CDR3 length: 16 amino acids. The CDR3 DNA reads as TGTGCCAGCAGTTATGGTGCTGGAGGTTACGGAAACACCATATATTTT. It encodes CASSYGAGGYGNTIYF.

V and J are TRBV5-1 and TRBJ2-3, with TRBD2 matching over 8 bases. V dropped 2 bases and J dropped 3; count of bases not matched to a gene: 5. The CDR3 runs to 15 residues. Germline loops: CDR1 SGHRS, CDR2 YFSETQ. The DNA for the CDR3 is TGCGCCAGCAGCTTTAGCGGGGTATCTACAGATACGCAGTATTTT. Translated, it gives CASSFSGVSTDTQYF.

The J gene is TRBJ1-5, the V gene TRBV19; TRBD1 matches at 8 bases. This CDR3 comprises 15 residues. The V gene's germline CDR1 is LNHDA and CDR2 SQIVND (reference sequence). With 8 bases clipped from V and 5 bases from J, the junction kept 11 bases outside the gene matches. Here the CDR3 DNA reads TGTGCCAGTGAACTCGACAGGGGAAGTGATCAGCCCCAGCATTTT. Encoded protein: CASELDRGSDQPQHF.

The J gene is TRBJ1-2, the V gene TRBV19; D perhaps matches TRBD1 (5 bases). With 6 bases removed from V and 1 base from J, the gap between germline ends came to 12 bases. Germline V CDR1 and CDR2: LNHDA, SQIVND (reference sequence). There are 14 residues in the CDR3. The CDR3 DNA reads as TGTGCCAGTAGCTTTGGGGCGGTTAACTATGGCTACACCTTC. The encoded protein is CASSFGAVNYGYTF.

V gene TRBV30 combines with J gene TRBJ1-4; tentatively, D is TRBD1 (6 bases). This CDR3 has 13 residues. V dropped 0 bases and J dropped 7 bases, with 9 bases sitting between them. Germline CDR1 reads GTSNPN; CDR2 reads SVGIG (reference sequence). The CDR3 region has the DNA TGTGCCTGGAGTGTACAGGGACCTGAAAAACTGTTTTTT. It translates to CAWSVQGPEKLFF. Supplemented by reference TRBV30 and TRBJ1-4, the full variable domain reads SQTIHQWPATLVQPVGSPLSLECTVEGTSNPNLYWYRQAAGRGLQLLFYSVGIGQISSEVPQNLSASRPQDRQFILSSKKLLLSDSGFYLCAWSVQGPEKLFFGSGTQLSVL.

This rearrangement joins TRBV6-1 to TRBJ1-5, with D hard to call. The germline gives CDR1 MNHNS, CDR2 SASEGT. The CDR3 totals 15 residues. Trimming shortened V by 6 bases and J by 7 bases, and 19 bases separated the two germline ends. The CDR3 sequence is CASRRQDLNGQPQHF. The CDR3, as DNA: TGTGCCAGCAGGCGCCAAGACCTCAACGGGCAGCCCCAGCATTTT.

In DNA, the CDR3 is TGTGCCAGCAGCGTCGGGTGGGGGGTCACTGAAGCTTTCTTT. It codes for CASSVGWGVTEAFF. This sequence joins TRBV9 and TRBJ1-1; D perhaps matches TRBD1 (5 bases). V lost 2 bases and J lost 4, with 12 bases in between. The CDR3 length is 14 residues. Germline V gene lookup returns CDR1 SGDLS and CDR2 YYNGEE.

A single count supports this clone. CDR3 coding DNA: TGTGCCAGCAGCCGCGGACTAGCGGGGGGATCGAGCTCCTACAATGAGCAGTTCTTC. Translation: CASSRGLAGGSSSYNEQFF. The chain recombines TRBV11-2 with TRBJ2-1; 14 bases map to TRBD2. Germline loops: CDR1 SGHAT, CDR2 FQNNGV. The V and J ends lost 5 bases and 0 bases, in that order; junction bases with no gene match: 9. This CDR3 is built from 19 residues.

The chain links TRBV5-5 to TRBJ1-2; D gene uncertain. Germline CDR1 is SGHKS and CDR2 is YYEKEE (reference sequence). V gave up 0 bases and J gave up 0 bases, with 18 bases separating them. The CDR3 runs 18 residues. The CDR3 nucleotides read TGTGCCAGCAGCTTGGAAGTCAGACTATCTCCCCCTAACTATGGCTACACCTTC. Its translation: CASSLEVRLSPPNYGYTF.

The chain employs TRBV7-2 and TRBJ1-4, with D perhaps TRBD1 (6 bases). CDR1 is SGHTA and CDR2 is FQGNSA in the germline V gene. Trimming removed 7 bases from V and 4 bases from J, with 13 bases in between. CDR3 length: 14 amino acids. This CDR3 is CASTWGPINEKLFF. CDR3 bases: TGTGCCAGCACCTGGGGGCCCATTAATGAAAAACTGTTTTTT.

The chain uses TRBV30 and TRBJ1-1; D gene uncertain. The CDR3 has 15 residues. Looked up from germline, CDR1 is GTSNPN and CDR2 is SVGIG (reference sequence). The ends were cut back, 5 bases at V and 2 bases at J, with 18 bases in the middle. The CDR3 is CAWQTFPGINTEAFF. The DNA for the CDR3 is TGTGCCTGGCAAACATTCCCGGGGATTAACACTGAAGCTTTCTTT.

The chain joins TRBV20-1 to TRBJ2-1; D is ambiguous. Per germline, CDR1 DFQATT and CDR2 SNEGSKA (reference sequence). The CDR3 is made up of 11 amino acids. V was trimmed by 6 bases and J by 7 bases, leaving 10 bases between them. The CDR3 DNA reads TGCAGTGCAGAGGTCGTGAATGAGCAGTTCTTC. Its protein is CSAEVVNEQFF.

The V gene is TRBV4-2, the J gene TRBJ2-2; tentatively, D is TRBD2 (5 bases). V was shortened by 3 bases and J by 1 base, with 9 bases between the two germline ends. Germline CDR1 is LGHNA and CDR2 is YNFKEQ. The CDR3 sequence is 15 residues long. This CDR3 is CASSQPGLNTGELFF. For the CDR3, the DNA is TGTGCCAGCAGCCAGCCGGGATTGAACACCGGGGAGCTGTTTTTT.

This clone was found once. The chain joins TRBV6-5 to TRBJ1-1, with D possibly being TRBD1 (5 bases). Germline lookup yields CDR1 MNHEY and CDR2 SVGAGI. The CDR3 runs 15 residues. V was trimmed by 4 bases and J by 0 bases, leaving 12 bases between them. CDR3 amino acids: CASSSRQTLNTEAFF. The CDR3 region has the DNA TGTGCCAGCAGTTCCAGACAGACATTGAACACTGAAGCTTTCTTT.

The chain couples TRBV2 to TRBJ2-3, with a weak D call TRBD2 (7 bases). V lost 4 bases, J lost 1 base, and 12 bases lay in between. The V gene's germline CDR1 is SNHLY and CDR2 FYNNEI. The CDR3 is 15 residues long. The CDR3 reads CASSVGGARTDTQYF. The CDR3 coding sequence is TGTGCCAGCAGTGTTGGGGGGGCTCGCACAGATACGCAGTATTTT.

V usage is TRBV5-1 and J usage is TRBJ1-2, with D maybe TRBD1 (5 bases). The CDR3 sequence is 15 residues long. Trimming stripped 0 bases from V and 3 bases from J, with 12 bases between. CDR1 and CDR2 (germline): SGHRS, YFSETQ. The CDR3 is CASSLGGGSDYGYTF. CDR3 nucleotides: TGCGCCAGCAGCTTGGGGGGGGGAAGTGACTATGGCTACACCTTC.

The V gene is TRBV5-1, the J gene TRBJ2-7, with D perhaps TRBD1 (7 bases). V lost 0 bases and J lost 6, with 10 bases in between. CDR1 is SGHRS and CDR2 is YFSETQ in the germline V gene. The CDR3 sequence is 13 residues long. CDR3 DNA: TGCGCCAGCAGCTTGGACAGGGGAGGCGAGCAGTACTTC. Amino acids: CASSLDRGGEQYF.

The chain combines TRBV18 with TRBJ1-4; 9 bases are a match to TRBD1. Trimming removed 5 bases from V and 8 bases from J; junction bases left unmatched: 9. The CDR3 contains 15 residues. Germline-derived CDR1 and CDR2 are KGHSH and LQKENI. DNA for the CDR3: TGTGCCAGCTCATATACAGGGGGCGTCGGCGAAAAACTGTTTTTT. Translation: CASSYTGGVGEKLFF.

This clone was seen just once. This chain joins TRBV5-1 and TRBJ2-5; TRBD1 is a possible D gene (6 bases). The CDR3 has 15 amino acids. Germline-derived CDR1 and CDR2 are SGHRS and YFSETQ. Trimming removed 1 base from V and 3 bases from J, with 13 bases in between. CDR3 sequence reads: CASSLNRAVEETQYF. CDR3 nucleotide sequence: TGCGCCAGCAGCTTGAACAGGGCAGTAGAAGAGACCCAGTACTTC. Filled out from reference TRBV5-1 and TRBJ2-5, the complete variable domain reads KAGVTQTPRYLIKTRGQQVTLSCSPISGHRSVSWYQQTPGQGLQFLFEYFSETQRNKGNFPGRFSGRQFSNSRSEMNVSTLELGDSALYLCASSLNRAVEETQYFGPGTRLLVL.

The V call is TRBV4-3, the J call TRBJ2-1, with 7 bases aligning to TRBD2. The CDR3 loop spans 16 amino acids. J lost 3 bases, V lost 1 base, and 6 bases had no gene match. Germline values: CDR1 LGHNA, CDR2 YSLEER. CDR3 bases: TGCGCCAGCAGCCAAGGGTCCGGCGGGGGCTACAATGAGCAGTTCTTC. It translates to CASSQGSGGGYNEQFF.